This T cell receptor (beta chain) comes out of a study of cytomegalovirus exposure and HLA in healthy donors. General study points: Reported results showed that the classifier diagnosed cytomegalovirus status with high specificity and sensitivity. The investigators catalogued 160 or so TCR beta chains as cytomegalovirus-associated.

The germline V and J ends were trimmed by 4 bases and 2 bases, with 15 bases remaining between them. The germline gives CDR1 LNHDA, CDR2 SQIVND (reference sequence). The CDR3 length is 16 residues. The study ran its PCR with 60 Vbeta and 13 Jbeta primers. Using immunoSEQ multiplex PCR, the repertoire was profiled, and TCRdb retains in-frame clones only, with some absent. The sample carries 75,000 to 80,000 clones, approximately 81% recorded once. Details on this clone: Its cognate antigen is unknown.

The chain joins TRBV19 to TRBJ2-1, with D perhaps TRBD1 (5 bases). The sequence derives from a woman between 40 and 55 years old in good health and CMV-seropositive. The source material was PBMCs. CDR3 in amino acids: CASSNTQVIPYNEQFF. In DNA, the CDR3 is TGTGCCAGTAGTAACACACAGGTTATCCCCTACAATGAGCAGTTCTTC.